This TCR beta chain was captured in a study of T cells expressing NK-cell markers. TCRdb reanalyzed the 5' RACE reads and collapses them to one entry per CDR3 protein, without DNA. Its listing shows approximately 460,000 distinct CDR3 sequences. This CDR3 region has 13 residues. Germline-derived CDR1 and CDR2 are SGHTA and FQGNSA. Study results and caveats: HCMV specificity was not established for the expanded NKG2C+ T cell clones.

On this clonotype itself: Its antigen is unidentified.

The rearrangement links TRBV7-2 to TRBJ2-3; TCRdb's assignment of TRBD1 cannot be checked, as there is no DNA. Sequencing was done on a sample of blood T cells: a sorted CD56 or NKG2C T cell subset, CD4+ or CD8+ T cells, or bulk PBMC T cells (not recorded which). This clonotype originated in a woman between 18 and 70 years old in good health. CDR3 region: CASSGGAADTQYF.